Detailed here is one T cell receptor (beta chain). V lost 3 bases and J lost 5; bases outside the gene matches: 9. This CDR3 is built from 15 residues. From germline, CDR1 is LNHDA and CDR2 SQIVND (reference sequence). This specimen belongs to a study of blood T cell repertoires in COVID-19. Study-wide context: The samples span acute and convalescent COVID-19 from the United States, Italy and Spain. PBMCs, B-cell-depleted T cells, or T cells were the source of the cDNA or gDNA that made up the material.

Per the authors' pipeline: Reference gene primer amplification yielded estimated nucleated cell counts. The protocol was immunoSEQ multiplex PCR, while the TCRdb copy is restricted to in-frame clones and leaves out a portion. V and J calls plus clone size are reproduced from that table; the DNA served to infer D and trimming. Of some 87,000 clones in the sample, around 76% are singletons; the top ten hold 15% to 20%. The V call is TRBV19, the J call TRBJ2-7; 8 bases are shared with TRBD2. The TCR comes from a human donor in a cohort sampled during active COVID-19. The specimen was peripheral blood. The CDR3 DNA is TGTGCCAGTAGTATCCGCCGGGGGGGGCAAGACGAGCAGTACTTC. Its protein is CASSIRRGGQDEQYF.